This TCR beta chain was observed in a study of Ad26.COV2.S vaccination and SARS-CoV-2 variants. Whole-study results and caveats: Total responses of T cells may have been underestimated by the analyses of TCR breadth and depth.

The treatment here: approximately 18 received Ad26.COV2.S at low or high dose, single or two shots; several received placebo; per-sample allocation not given. Day 63 after the first vaccine or placebo injection was the time point for sampling. This adult donor, from Boston, was 18-55 years old. To note about this clone: Its specificity is not known.

Assay used: immunoSEQ multiplex PCR; TCRdb lists only in-frame clones, some missing. The table shows 410,000 or so clones, with roughly 90% occurring only once. Sequencing used peripheral blood, obtained in a trial of Ad26.COV2.S vaccine versus placebo. This clonotype originated in a person between 18 and 59 years old who received the Ad26.COV2.S COVID-19 vaccine or a placebo.

Here the CDR3 reads CASTASRDRGQNEQFF. The CDR3 DNA reads as TGTGCCAGCACAGCCTCCCGGGACAGGGGGCAAAATGAGCAGTTCTTC. The chain joins TRBV2 to TRBJ2-1; 12 bases are shared with TRBD1. This CDR3 has 16 residues. V was clipped by 7 bases and J by 7 bases; unmatched bases: 11. Germline CDR1 SNHLY, CDR2 FYNNEI.